This TCR beta chain was observed in a study of blood T cell repertoires in COVID-19. Overall study context: Sites across the United States, Italy and Spain contributed samples from acute and convalescent COVID-19. PBMCs, B-cell-depleted T cells, or T cells were the source of the cDNA or gDNA that made up the material.

Data came from immunoSEQ multiplex PCR; TCRdb stores just in-frame clones and leaves some out. Of a few hundred thousand clones in the sample, around 90% were seen once. Specimen: peripheral blood. This TCR came from a young man with COVID-19, enrolled during active disease.

The CDR3 protein is CASSIKGGTYEQYF. DNA for the CDR3: TGTGCCAGTAGTATTAAAGGAGGGACCTACGAGCAGTACTTC. The chain combines TRBV19 with TRBJ2-7; a possible D gene is TRBD2 (6 bases). The CDR3 sequence is 14 residues long. CDR1 LNHDA and CDR2 SQIVND come from the germline V gene (reference sequence). V lost 3 bases and J 2 bases, leaving 11 bases between the germline ends.